This T cell receptor beta chain was identified during a study of identifying expanded T cells in peripheral blood. Whole-study results and caveats: Clone count variance between approximately two-week samples rose with total template count.

This clone was counted once. The antigen is not known. Collection occurred without any documented infections or immune events in donors. TCRdb keeps only in-frame clones here, not all; method: immunoSEQ multiplex PCR. The sample lists approximately 110,000 clones; 85% to 90% were seen once. The CDR3 spans 16 residues. CDR1 and CDR2 from the germline V gene are WSHSY and SAAADI. The J segment lost 6 bases and the V segment lost 8 bases, leaving 13 bases of the junction unmatched. Sequencing input: blood. The receptor's source is a person aged 18 to 70 in good health. The chain links TRBV10-2 to TRBJ2-4; 10 bases are a match to TRBD2. DNA for the CDR3: TGCGCCAGCGGCGGAGCGGGGGGGAAGCCCAGAAACATTCAGTACTTC. Its translation is CASGGAGGKPRNIQYF.